This TCR beta chain stems from a study of T cell responses to AZD1222 COVID-19 vaccine listed by TCRdb under 2021. The study in broad terms: Because spike-specific TCR depth and breadth did not differ between the two schedules, AZD1222 recipients who got a second dose at roughly 4 weeks were pooled with those who got a second dose at roughly 12 weeks. Trial participants were enrolled by age into subgroups of 18-55, 56-69 and 70-plus years, and roughly 150, 30 and 60 TCR-sequenced participants, respectively, were included in these subgroups. A total of about 230 trial participants underwent TCR sequencing, of whom approximately 210 received two doses of AZD1222 and 26 received two doses of the MenACWY control vaccine. The paper as a whole reports these results and caveats: The 56-69-year group was small, and its depth increase did not reach significance, likely because of low power. Because no day 14 peak-response samples were available, the repertoires could be characterized only after the peak T cell response. A significant rise in spike-specific TCR breadth and depth was observed after two AZD1222 doses relative to day 0 and relative to MenACWY recipients. Participants were mostly white British, with more females than males. The authors suggested clonal diversity may have been underestimated. The whole spike protein was spanned by vaccine-associated CD4 TCRs, and dominant responses were seen in regions 160-218 and 743-854. Reportedly, almost half of the unique spike-specific TCRs recognized epitopes lying outside the regions that are mutated in the B.1.351 and B.1.1.7 variants. Conclusions about previously exposed vaccinees are limited, since just 6 or 7 AZD1222 recipients were seropositive for SARS-CoV-2 at baseline.

The CDR3 regions of human TCRbeta chains were subjected to immunosequencing. The authors' pipeline ran thus. TCRs in the repertoires were matched against a reference library of SARS-CoV-2-specific TCRs that had been generated with the MIRA antigen-specificity platform. Breadth meant the fraction of unique TCRs that were SARS-CoV-2-associated, whereas depth meant the fraction of total T cells that were SARS-CoV-2-associated. Using the MIRA data, each spike-specific TCR was assigned both to the spike region to which the TCR was reactive and to a CD4 or CD8 class. Log10-transformed breadth and depth values were compared by one-way ANOVA with Sidak's multiple comparisons tests. TCRdb limited this immuneACCESS table to in-frame rearrangements with V and J called. A share of clones is missing; checked studies link under half to unresolved V genes, and the rest is unexplained. V, J and clone size reflect that table, while D and trimming were determined from the DNA. This sample has some 100,000 clones in its table, and less than 95% of those were observed once. Approximately 1.2% of the sample is in the top ten clones.

Per the germline V gene, MDHEN is the CDR1 and SYDVKM is the CDR2. Between the V and J ends, shortened by 6 bases and 3 bases respectively, the junction contains 9 bases. From cysteine to phenylalanine, the CDR3 is 13 amino acids long. Of all the DNA, just the CDR3 is kept, 39 bases in frame from base 1. What the time point label conveys for this sample: baseline before first vaccination. Samples from vaccinated people were obtained from the UK trials COV001 and COV002, which included a single-blind randomized controlled phase 2/3 trial of AZD1222 (ChAdOx1 nCoV-19) in healthy adults. For TCRbeta chain sequencing, PBMC samples from trial participants were taken at day 0 and at day 28 after the second dose. Turning to this clone: What this receptor recognizes is not known. Nothing much larger sits one base from this clone, and base qualities are not available.

The clonotype was recovered from an adult in good health. The source material was peripheral blood, sampled on day 0 of AZD1222 vaccination. The V and J genes are TRBV28 and TRBJ1-5; TRBD1 is perhaps the D gene, given 6 matching bases. The DNA sequence is given as TGTGCCAGCAGCCGACAGGACAATCAGCCCCAGCATTTT. Translation gives CASSRQDNQPQHF.